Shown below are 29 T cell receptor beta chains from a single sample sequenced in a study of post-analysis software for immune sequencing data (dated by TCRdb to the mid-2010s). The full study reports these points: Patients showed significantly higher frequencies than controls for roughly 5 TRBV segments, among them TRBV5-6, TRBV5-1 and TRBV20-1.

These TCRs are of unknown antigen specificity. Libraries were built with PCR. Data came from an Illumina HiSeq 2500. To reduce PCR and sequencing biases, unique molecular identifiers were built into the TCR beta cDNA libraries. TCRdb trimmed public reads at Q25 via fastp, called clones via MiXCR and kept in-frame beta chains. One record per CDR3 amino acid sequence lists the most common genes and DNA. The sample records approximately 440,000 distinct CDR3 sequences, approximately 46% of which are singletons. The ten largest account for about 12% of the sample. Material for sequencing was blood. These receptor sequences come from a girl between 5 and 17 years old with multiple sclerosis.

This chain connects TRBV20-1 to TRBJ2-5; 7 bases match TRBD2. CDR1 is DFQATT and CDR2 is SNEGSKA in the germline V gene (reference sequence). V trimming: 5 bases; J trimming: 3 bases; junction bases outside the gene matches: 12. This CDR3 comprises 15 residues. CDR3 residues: CSAPEVGLAEETQYF. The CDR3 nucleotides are TGCAGTGCTCCAGAGGTAGGGCTAGCGGAAGAGACCCAGTACTTC.

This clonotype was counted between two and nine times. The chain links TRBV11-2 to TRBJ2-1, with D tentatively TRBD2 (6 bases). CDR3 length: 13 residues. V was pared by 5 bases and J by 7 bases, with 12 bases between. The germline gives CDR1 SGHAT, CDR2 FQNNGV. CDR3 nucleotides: TGTGCCAGCAGCCCAACTAGCTTGAATGAGCAGTTCTTC. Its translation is CASSPTSLNEQFF. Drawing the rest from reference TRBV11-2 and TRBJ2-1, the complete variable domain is EAGVAQSPRYKIIEKRQSVAFWCNPISGHATLYWYQQILGQGPKLLIQFQNNGVVDDSQLPKDRFSAERLKGVDSTLKIQPAKLEDSAVYLCASSPTSLNEQFFGPGTRLTVL.

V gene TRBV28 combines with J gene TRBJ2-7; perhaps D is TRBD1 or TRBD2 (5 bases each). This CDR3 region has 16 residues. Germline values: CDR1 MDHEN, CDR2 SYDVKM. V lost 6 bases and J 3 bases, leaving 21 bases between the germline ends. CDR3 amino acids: CASSLRLGDPSYEQYF. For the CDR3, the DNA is TGTGCCAGCAGCTTGCGGTTGGGGGACCCGAGCTACGAGCAGTACTTC. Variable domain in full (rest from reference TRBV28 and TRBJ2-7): DVKVTQSSRYLVKRTGEKVFLECVQDMDHENMFWYRQDPGLGLRLIYFSYDVKMKEKGDIPEGYSVSREKKERFSLILESASTNQTSMYLCASSLRLGDPSYEQYFGPGTRLTVT.

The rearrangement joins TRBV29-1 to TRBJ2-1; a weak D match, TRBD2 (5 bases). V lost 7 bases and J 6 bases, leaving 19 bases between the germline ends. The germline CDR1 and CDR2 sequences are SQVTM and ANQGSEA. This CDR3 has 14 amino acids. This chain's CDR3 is CSGERTILGNEQFF. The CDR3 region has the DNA TGCAGCGGGGAGCGGACCATCCTTGGCAATGAGCAGTTCTTC.

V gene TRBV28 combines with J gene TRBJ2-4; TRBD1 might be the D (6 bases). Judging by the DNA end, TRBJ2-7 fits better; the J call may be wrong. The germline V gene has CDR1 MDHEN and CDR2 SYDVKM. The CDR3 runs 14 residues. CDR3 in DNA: TGTGCCAGCAGTTCTCGGGACACTCCGGGCGAGCAGTACTTC. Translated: CASSSRDTPGEQYF.

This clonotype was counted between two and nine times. Here the CDR3 DNA reads TGTGCCAGCATAGACAGCGAGGCCTTCTATGGCTACACCTTC. As protein: CASIDSEAFYGYTF. The chain carries TRBV13 and TRBJ1-2; D possibly corresponds to TRBD1 (5 bases). This CDR3 is built from 14 residues. Trimming left V 7 bases short and J 4 bases short, with 16 bases between. The germline CDR1 and CDR2 sequences are PRHDT and FYEKMQ (reference sequence).

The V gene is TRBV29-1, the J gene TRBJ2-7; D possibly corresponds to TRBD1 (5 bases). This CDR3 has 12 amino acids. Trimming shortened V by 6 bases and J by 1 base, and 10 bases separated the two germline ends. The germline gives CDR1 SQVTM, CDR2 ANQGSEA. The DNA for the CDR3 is TGCAGCGTGGAGACAGATTCCTACGAGCAGTACTTC. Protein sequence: CSVETDSYEQYF.

CDR3 residues: CASTEGGHPYEKLFF. The CDR3 DNA reads TGTGCCAGCACCGAAGGGGGACACCCGTATGAAAAACTGTTTTTT. The rearrangement links TRBV6-1 to TRBJ1-4; D might be TRBD1 (6 bases). The CDR3 covers 15 residues. Trimming left V 7 bases short and J 6 bases short, with 18 bases between. Germline V CDR1 and CDR2: MNHNS, SASEGT.

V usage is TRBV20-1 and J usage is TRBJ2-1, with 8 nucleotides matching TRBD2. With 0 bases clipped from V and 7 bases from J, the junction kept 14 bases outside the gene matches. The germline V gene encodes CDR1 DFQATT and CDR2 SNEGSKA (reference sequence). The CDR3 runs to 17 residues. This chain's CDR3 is CSARDLGLAGRENEQFF. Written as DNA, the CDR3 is TGCAGTGCTAGAGATCTCGGACTAGCAGGGAGGGAAAATGAGCAGTTCTTC.

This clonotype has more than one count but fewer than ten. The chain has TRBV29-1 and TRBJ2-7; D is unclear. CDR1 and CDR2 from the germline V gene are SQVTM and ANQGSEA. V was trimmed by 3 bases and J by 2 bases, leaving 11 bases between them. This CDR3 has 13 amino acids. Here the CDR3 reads CSVERQNPYEQYF. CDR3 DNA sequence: TGCAGCGTTGAGCGGCAGAACCCCTACGAGCAGTACTTC.

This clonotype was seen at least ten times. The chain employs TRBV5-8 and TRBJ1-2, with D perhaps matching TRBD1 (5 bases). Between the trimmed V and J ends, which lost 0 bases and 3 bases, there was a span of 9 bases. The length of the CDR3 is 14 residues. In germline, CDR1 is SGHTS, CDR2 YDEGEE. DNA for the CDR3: TGTGCCAGCAGCTTGGCAGGGCTTCACTATGGCTACACCTTC. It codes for CASSLAGLHYGYTF.

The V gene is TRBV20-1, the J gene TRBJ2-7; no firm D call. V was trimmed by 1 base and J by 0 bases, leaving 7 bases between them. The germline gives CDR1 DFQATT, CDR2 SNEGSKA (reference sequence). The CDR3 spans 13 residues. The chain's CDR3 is CSARVVASYEQYF. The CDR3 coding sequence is TGCAGTGCTAGAGTAGTAGCCTCCTACGAGCAGTACTTC.

The CDR3 DNA reads TGCGCCAGCAGCGGAGGACAGGTGGCCATACGCACTGAAGCTTTCTTT. Protein product: CASSGGQVAIRTEAFF. The rearrangement uses TRBV5-1 and TRBJ1-1; 7 bases are shared with TRBD1. This CDR3 comprises 16 residues. V lost 4 bases to trimming and J lost 4 bases; unmatched junction nucleotides: 13. Germline loops: CDR1 SGHRS, CDR2 YFSETQ.

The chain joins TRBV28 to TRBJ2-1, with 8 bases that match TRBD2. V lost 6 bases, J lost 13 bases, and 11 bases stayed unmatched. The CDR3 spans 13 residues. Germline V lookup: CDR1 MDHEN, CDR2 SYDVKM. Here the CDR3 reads CASSPGREETQFF. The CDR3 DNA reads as TGTGCCAGCAGCCCCGGGCGGGAGGAGACCCAGTTCTTC.

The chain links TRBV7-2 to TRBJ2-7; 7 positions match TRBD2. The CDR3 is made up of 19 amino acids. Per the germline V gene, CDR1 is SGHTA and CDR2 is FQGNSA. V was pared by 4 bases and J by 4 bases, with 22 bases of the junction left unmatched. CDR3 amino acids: CASSSNGRTKGLVAYEQYF. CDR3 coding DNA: TGTGCCAGCAGCTCAAACGGGCGGACCAAAGGACTAGTGGCGTACGAGCAGTACTTC.

CDR3 sequence: CASTKNRHHQPQHF. The CDR3 DNA sequence: TGTGCCAGCACCAAGAACCGGCACCATCAGCCCCAGCATTTT. This sequence joins TRBV28 and TRBJ1-5; D call uncertain. Trimming removed 7 bases at V and 5 bases at J, with 15 bases between. Germline loops: CDR1 MDHEN, CDR2 SYDVKM. The length of the CDR3 is 14 residues.

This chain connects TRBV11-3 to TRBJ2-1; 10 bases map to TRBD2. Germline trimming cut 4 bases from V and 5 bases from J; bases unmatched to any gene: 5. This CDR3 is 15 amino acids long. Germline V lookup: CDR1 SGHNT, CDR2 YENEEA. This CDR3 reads CASSSWTSGDNEQFF. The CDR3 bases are TGTGCCAGCAGCTCATGGACTAGCGGAGACAATGAGCAGTTCTTC.

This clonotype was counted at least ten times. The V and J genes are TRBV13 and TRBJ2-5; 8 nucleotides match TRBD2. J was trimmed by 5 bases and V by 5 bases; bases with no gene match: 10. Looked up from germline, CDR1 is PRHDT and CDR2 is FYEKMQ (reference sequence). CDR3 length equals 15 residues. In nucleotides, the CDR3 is TGTGCCAGCAGCCCCCAAGGCGGGAGGTTGGAGACCCAGTACTTC. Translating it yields CASSPQGGRLETQYF.

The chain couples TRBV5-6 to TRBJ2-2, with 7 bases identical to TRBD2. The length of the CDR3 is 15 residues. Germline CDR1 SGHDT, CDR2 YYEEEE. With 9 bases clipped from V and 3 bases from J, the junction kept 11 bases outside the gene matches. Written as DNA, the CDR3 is TGTGCCACCAGGACGTGGGGAGGGGACACCGGGGAGCTGTTTTTT. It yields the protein CATRTWGGDTGELFF.

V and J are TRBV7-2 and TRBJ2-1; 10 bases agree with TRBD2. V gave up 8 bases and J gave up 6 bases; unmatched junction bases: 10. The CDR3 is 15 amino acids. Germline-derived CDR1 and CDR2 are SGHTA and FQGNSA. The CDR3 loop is CASLPRSGGANEQFF. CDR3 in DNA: TGTGCCAGCCTCCCCCGGAGCGGGGGGGCCAATGAGCAGTTCTTC.

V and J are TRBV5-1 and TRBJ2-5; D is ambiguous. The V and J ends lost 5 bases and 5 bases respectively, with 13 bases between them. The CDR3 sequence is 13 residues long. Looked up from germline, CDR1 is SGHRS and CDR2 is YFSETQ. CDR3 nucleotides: TGCGCCAGCAGTGTCGGAGAGGTGGAGACCCAGTACTTC. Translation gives CASSVGEVETQYF.

CDR3 loop: CASNPEGGSGANVLTF. Here the CDR3 DNA reads TGTGCCAGCAACCCGGAAGGGGGCTCTGGGGCCAACGTCCTGACTTTC. The rearrangement links TRBV2 to TRBJ2-6; TRBD1 might be the D (6 bases). Trimming took off 7 bases at V and 0 bases at J, with 13 bases between the two ends. Germline V lookup: CDR1 SNHLY, CDR2 FYNNEI. This CDR3 region has 16 residues.

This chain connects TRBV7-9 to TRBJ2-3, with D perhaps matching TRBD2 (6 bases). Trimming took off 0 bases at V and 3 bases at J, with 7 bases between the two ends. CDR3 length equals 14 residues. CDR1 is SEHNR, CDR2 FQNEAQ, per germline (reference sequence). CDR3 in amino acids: CASSLAEGTDTQYF. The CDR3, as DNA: TGTGCCAGCAGCTTAGCGGAGGGGACAGATACGCAGTATTTT.

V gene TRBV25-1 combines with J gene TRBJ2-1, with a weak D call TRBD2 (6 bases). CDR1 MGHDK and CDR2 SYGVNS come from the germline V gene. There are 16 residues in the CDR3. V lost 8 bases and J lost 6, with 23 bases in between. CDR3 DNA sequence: TGTGCCAGCTCAAAATTTATGAGGGTCGGGGGCAATGAGCAGTTCTTC. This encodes CASSKFMRVGGNEQFF.

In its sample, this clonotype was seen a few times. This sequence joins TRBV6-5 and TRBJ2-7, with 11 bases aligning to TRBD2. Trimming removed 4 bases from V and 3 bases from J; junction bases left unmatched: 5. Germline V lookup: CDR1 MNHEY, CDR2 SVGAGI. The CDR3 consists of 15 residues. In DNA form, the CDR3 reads TGTGCCAGCAGTTTGCAGGGGACTAGCGGCTACGAGCAGTACTTC. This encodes CASSLQGTSGYEQYF.

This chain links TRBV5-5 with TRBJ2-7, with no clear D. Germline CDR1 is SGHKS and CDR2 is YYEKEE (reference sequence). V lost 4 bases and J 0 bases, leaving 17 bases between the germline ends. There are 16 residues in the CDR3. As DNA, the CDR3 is TGTGCCAGCAGCCCCCGTGTCGCTTCGAGCTCCTACGAGCAGTACTTC. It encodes CASSPRVASSSYEQYF.

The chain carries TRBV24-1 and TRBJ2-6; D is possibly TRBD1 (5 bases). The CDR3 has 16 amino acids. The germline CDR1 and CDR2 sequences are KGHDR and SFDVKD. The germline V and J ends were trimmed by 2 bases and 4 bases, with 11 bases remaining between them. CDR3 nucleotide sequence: TGTGCCACCAGTGATTCAGGCAGGGCCGGGGCCAACGTCCTGACTTTC. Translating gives CATSDSGRAGANVLTF.

The CDR3 loop is CASRYQGGNSPLHF. DNA of the CDR3: TGTGCCAGCAGATATCAGGGGGGGAATTCACCCCTCCACTTT. The chain links TRBV6-5 to TRBJ1-6, with TRBD1 identical over 7 bases. V dropped 6 bases and J dropped 7; count of bases not matched to a gene: 6. Germline CDR1 reads MNHEY; CDR2 reads SVGAGI. This CDR3 spans 14 amino acids.

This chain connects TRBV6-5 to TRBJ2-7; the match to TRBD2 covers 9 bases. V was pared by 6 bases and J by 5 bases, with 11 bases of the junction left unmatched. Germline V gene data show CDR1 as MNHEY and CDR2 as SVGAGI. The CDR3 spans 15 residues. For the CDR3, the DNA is TGTGCCAGCAGAAGGATTAGCGGGAGAACGGACGAGCAGTACTTC. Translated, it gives CASRRISGRTDEQYF.